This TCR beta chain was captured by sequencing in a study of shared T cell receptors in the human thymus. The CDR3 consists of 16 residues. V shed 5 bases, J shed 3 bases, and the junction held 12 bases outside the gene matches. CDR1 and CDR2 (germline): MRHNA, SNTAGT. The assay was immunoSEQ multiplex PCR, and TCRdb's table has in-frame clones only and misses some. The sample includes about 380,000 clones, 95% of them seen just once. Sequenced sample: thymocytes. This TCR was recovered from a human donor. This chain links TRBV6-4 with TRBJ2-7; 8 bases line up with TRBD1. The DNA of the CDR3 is TGTGCCAGCAGTCTTAACAGGGGGGCGACCGTCTACGAGCAGTACTTC. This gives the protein CASSLNRGATVYEQYF.